This T cell receptor beta chain emerged from a study of blood T cell repertoires in COVID-19 (dated by TCRdb to 2020 to 2022). Regarding the research as a whole: Samples covering the acute and convalescent phases of COVID-19 were provided by collaborators in the United States, Italy and Spain. The material from the prospective study consisted of cDNA or gDNA derived from T cells, B-cell-depleted T cells, or PBMCs. A freely available public database, intended as a resource for researchers studying the immune response to SARS-CoV-2, is where the repertoires were released. Deeply sampled blood TCRbeta repertoires from subjects exposed to, actively infected with, or recovered from COVID-19 were included in the dataset. A de-identified subject ID, COVID-19 status, age in years and sex were almost always included in the sample metadata. The samples were drawn from two sources: the first 160 participants of the ongoing ImmuneRACE study, and over 1,000 subjects contributed by 6 global collaborators. Where available, HLA class I and class II types were taken from metadata supplied by the sample provider and were not determined by assay-based typing.

The germline V gene supplies CDR1 SGHRS and CDR2 YFSETQ. The CDR3 sequence holds 14 residues, the cysteine and phenylalanine included. Here the CDR3 DNA is all that survives: 42 bases in frame from base 1. V and J are trimmed by 4 bases and 5 bases, and the gene matches miss 6 bases of the junction. Each collaborating institution followed its own protocols to collect whole blood in K2EDTA tubes. Collaborator samples were shipped for TCRbeta analysis as frozen whole blood, isolated PBMCs, or DNA extracted from either sample type. Overall study results and their limits: How much clinical and demographic metadata was included differed by source and by participant, and the metadata was provided uncurated.

A note on this clone: The antigen it binds to is not known. Nothing much larger sits one base from this clone, and base qualities are not available.

The immunoSEQ Assay, a bias-controlled multiplex PCR, was used to amplify TCRbeta CDR3 regions from genomic DNA. The original methods were these. The number of nucleated cells in each sample was estimated by amplification of reference gene primers within the assay. To quantify the absolute abundance of each unique TCRbeta CDR3 rearrangement, sequence reads were collapsed and filtered. For each sample, productive Simpson clonality was calculated by taking the square root of Simpson's diversity index across productive rearrangements. This immuneACCESS table, as held by TCRdb, lists in-frame sequences with V and J called but not all clones. Of the missing ones, under half trace to an unresolved V gene in checked studies; the others have no known cause. V and J calls plus clone size are reproduced from that table; the DNA served to infer D and trimming. Recorded for this sample are 200,000 to 250,000 clones; 65% to 85% of them occurred a single time. Around 13% of the sample lies in the top ten.

This sequence was found in a human donor in a cohort sampled during active COVID-19. The sequence is built from TRBV5-1 and TRBJ2-4; a stretch of 7 junction bases matches TRBD2. Sequencing was performed on peripheral blood. In nucleotides, the sequence is TGCGCCAGCAGCAGCGGGAATCGGGAAAACATTCAGTACTTC. Its protein product is CASSSGNRENIQYF.